These 5 T cell receptor beta chains were sequenced from one sample in a study of blood T cell repertoires in COVID-19. The table came from immunoSEQ multiplex PCR; TCRdb's copy has only in-frame clones and leaves some out. The table has roughly 200,000 clones, roughly 90% seen once; the top ten hold about 4%. Material: PBMCs or T cells enriched from blood (not recorded which). The source of these receptors is a woman in her 30s who had been exposed to COVID-19.

V and J are TRBV13 and TRBJ2-3, with TRBD2 as a possible D gene (5 bases). Between the trimmed V and J ends, which lost 4 bases and 11 bases, there was a span of 13 bases. CDR1 and CDR2 (germline): PRHDT, FYEKMQ (reference sequence). The CDR3 length is 12 residues. This CDR3 is CASSSTTGLQYF. CDR3 coding DNA: TGTGCCAGCAGCTCGACTACCGGCCTGCAGTATTTT.

V usage is TRBV2 and J usage is TRBJ2-2, with a possible D match to TRBD1 (5 bases). The CDR3 is 13 amino acids. V was clipped by 6 bases and J by 2 bases, with 7 bases between them. Germline CDR1 SNHLY, CDR2 FYNNEI. The CDR3 sequence is CASRQDNTGELFF. The CDR3 DNA sequence: TGTGCCAGCAGACAGGATAACACCGGGGAGCTGTTTTTT.

This sequence joins TRBV11-3 and TRBJ2-2; 15 bases agree with TRBD2. The V and J ends lost 5 bases and 4 bases, in that order; junction bases with no gene match: 8. CDR1 is SGHNT, CDR2 YENEEA, per germline. The length of the CDR3 is 18 residues. The CDR3 reads CASSPRRTSGGATGELFF. The DNA of the CDR3 is TGTGCCAGCAGCCCCCGTCGGACTAGCGGGGGGGCCACCGGGGAGCTGTTTTTT.

This clone is a singleton in its sample. The gene calls are TRBV11-2 and TRBJ1-6; no definite D call. The ends were cut back, 0 bases at V and 0 bases at J, with 6 bases in the middle. CDR1 is SGHAT, CDR2 FQNNGV, per germline. The CDR3 totals 16 residues. CDR3 nucleotide sequence: TGTGCCAGCAGCTTAGAACCTAACTCCTATAATTCACCCCTCCACTTT. Its protein product is CASSLEPNSYNSPLHF.

The genes are TRBV13 and TRBJ2-1; weak D call: TRBD2 (5 bases). From germline, CDR1 is PRHDT and CDR2 FYEKMQ (reference sequence). With 6 bases removed from V and 8 bases from J, the gap between germline ends came to 14 bases. The CDR3 covers 13 residues. CDR3 region: CASSPTQRHEQFF. CDR3 nucleotides: TGTGCCAGCAGTCCTACTCAGCGGCATGAGCAGTTCTTC.